A single sample is the source of the 3 T cell receptor beta chains below, sequenced in a study of CD8+CD57+ T cells in acquired aplastic anemia. The sequenced patients had an expansion of CD8+CD57+ cells seen by flow cytometry. Genomic DNA acted as the template from which TCR beta VDJ combination and CDR3 sequence profiling were carried out. One entry per CDR3 protein results from TCRdb running MiXCR on the reads. This repertoire shows 260,000 or so distinct CDR3 sequences, approximately 50% found once; its top ten account for over 7.5%. Material: sorted CD4+, CD8+, or CD8+CD57+ T cells (not recorded which) from PBMCs. These receptors were obtained from a human donor with aplastic anemia.

This clonotype came up a few times. The genes are TRBV7-3 and TRBJ2-7, with 13 bases lining up with TRBD2. Per germline, CDR1 SGHTA and CDR2 FQGTGA. V lost 8 bases to trimming and J lost 3 bases; unmatched junction nucleotides: 10. This CDR3 is 16 amino acids long. DNA of the CDR3: TGTGCCAGCCGGGGACTAGCGGGGTCCTCCGACTACGAGCAGTACTTC. This codes for CASRGLAGSSDYEQYF.

This clonotype was observed many times. V is TRBV19 and J is TRBJ1-4; D remains ambiguous. The length of the CDR3 is 14 residues. Deletions cut 2 bases from V and 8 bases from J, with 12 bases between. Germline CDR1 and CDR2: LNHDA and SQIVND (reference sequence). The CDR3 DNA is TGTGCCAGTAGTATAAGTCAGTTCGTCGAAAAACTGTTTTTT. Encoded protein: CASSISQFVEKLFF.

At least ten counts were recorded for this clonotype. The chain carries TRBV11-3 and TRBJ2-5; tentatively, D is TRBD2 (6 bases). The CDR3 consists of 14 residues. V shed 3 bases and J shed 5 bases, with 13 bases lying between them. Germline V gives CDR1 SGHNT, CDR2 YENEEA. In DNA form, the CDR3 reads TGTGCCAGCAGCTTTGGCGGGGATTACGAGACCCAGTACTTC. Amino acid sequence: CASSFGGDYETQYF.